This TCR beta chain was identified during a study of STAT5B mutations in CD4+ large granular lymphocyte leukemia. General study findings and limits: 25% of private leukemic clonotypes occurred rarely in other patients' non-leukemic repertoires. Patient CD4-sorted repertoires stayed more clonal than healthy ones after leukemic-clone removal.

Control samples were healthy donors' buffy coats. Germline V gene data show CDR1 as MDHEN and CDR2 as SYDVKM. The CDR3 is made up of 14 amino acids. V lost 6 bases to trimming and J lost 7 bases; unmatched junction nucleotides: 6. Libraries were prepared by immunoSEQ multiplex PCR; TCRdb keeps only in-frame clonotypes and omits some of them. The top ten hold 0.41% of the sample, which has about 31,000 clones, roughly 89% seen once. To note about this clone: Its specificity is unknown.

What was sequenced was CD4+ T cells from blood buffy coats. The V gene is TRBV28, the J gene TRBJ1-4, with 9 bases fitting TRBD1. The sequence was obtained from a human donor in good health. The CDR3 loop is CASRDRGIGEKLFF. The CDR3 region has the DNA TGTGCCAGCAGAGACAGGGGGATCGGTGAAAAACTGTTTTTT.